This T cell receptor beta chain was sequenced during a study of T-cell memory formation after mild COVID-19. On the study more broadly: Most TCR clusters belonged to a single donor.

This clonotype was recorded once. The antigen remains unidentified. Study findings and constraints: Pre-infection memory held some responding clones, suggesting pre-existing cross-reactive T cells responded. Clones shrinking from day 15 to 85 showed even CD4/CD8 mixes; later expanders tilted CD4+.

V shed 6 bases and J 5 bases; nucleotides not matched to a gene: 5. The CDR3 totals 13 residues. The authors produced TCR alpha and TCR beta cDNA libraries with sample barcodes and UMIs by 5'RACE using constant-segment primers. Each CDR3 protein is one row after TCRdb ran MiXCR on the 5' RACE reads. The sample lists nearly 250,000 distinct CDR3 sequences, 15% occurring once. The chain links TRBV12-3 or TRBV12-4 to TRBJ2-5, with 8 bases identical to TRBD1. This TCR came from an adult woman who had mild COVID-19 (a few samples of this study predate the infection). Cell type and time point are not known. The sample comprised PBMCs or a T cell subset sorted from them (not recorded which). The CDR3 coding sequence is TGTGCCAGCAGGAGGACAGGGAGGGAGACCCAGTACTTC. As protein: CASRRTGRETQYF.